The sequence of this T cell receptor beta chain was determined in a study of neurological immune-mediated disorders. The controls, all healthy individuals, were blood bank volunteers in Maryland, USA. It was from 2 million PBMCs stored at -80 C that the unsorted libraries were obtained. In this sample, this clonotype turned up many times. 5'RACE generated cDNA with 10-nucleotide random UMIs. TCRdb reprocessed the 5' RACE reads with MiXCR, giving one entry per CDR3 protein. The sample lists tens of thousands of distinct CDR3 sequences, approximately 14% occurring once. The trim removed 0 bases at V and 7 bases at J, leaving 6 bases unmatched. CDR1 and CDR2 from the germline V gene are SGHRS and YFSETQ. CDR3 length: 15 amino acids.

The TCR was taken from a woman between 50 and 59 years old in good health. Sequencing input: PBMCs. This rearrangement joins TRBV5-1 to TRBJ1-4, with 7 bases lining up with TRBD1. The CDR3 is CASSLGQGKTEKLFF. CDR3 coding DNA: TGCGCCAGCAGCTTGGGACAGGGAAAGACTGAAAAACTGTTTTTT.